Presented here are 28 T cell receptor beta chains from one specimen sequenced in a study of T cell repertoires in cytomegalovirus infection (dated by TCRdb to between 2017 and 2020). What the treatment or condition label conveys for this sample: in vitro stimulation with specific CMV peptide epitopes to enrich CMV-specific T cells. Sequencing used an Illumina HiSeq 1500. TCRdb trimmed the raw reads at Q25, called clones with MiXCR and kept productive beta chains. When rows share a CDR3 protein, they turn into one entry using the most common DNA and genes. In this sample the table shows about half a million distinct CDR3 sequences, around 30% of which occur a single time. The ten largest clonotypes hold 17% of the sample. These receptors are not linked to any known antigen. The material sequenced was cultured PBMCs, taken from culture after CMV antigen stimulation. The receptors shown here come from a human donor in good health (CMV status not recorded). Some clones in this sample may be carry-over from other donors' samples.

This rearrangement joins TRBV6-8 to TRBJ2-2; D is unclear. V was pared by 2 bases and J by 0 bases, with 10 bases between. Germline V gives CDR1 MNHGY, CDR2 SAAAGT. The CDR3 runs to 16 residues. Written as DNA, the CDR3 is TGTGCCAGCAGTTACCGGGTTTTCACGAACACCGGGGAGCTGTTTTTT. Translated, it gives CASSYRVFTNTGELFF.

The CDR3 loop reads CASSPRGSGRGTDTQYF. CDR3 sequence (DNA): TGTGCCAGCAGTCCCCGGGGTAGCGGGAGGGGCACAGATACGCAGTATTTT. The chain is built from TRBV12-3 or TRBV12-4 and TRBJ2-3; 11 bases are shared with TRBD2. V dropped 5 bases and J dropped 1; count of bases not matched to a gene: 8. This CDR3 is 17 amino acids long.

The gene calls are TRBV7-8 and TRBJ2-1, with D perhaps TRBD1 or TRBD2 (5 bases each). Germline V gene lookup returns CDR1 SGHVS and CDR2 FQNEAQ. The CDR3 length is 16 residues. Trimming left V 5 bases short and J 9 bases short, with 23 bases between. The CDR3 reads CASSHLRDLVRLEQFF. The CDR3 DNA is TGTGCCAGCAGCCATTTAAGGGACCTTGTTCGTCTTGAGCAGTTCTTC.

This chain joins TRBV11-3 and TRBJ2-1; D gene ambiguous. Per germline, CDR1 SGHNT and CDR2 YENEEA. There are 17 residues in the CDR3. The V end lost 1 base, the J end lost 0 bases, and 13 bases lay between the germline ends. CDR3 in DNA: TGTGCCAGCAGCTTAGGGTCCTCTCGAAGCTCCTACAATGAGCAGTTCTTC. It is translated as CASSLGSSRSSYNEQFF.

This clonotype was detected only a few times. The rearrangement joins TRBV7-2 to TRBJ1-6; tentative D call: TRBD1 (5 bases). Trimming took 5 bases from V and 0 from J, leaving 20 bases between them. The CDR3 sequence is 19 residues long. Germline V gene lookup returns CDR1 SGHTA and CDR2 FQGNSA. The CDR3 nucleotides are TGTGCCAGCAGCCAGGTCGGGGGTGGATCGAGCTCCTATAATTCACCCCTCCACTTT. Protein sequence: CASSQVGGGSSSYNSPLHF. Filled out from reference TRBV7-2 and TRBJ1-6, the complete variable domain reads GAGVSQSPSNKVTEKGKDVELRCDPISGHTALYWYRQSLGQGLEFLIYFQGNSAPDKSGLPSDRFSAERTGGSVSTLTIQRTQQEDSAVYLCASSQVGGGSSSYNSPLHFGNGTRLTVT.

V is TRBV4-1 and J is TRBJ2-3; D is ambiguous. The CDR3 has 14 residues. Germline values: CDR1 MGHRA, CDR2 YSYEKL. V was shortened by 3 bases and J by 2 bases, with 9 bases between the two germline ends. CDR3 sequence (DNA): TGCGCCAGCAGCCACCCCGGCCTCACAGATACGCAGTATTTT. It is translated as CASSHPGLTDTQYF.

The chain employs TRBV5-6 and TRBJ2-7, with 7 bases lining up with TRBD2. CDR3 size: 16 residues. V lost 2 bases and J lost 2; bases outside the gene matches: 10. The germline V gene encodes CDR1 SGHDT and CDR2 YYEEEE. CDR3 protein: CASSFKAGEGPYEQYV. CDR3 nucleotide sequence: TGTGCCAGCAGCTTCAAGGCGGGAGAGGGGCCCTACGAGCAGTACGTC.

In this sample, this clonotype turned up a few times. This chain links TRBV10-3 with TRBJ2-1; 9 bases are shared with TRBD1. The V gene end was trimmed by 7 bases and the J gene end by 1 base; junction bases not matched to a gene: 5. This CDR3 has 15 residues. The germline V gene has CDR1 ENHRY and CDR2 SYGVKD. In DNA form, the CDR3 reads TGTGCCATCACCCCGGACAGGGGTTCCTACAATGAGCAGTTCTTC. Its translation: CAITPDRGSYNEQFF.

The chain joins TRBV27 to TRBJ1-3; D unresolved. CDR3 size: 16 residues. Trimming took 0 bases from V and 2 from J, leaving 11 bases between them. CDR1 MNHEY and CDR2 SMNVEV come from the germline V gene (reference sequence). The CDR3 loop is CASSLSSGEAGNTIYF. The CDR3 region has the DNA TGTGCCAGCAGTTTATCATCCGGGGAGGCTGGAAACACCATATATTTT.

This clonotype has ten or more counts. CDR3 loop: CASSLGRSTDTQYF. As DNA, the CDR3 is TGTGCCAGCAGCTTAGGTCGAAGCACAGATACGCAGTATTTT. This sequence joins TRBV7-2 and TRBJ2-3; D not certain. Trimming shortened V by 1 base and J by 0 bases, and 5 bases separated the two germline ends. The germline V gene encodes CDR1 SGHTA and CDR2 FQGNSA. CDR3 length equals 14 residues. Drawing the rest from reference TRBV7-2 and TRBJ2-3, the complete variable domain is GAGVSQSPSNKVTEKGKDVELRCDPISGHTALYWYRQSLGQGLEFLIYFQGNSAPDKSGLPSDRFSAERTGGSVSTLTIQRTQQEDSAVYLCASSLGRSTDTQYFGPGTRLTVL.

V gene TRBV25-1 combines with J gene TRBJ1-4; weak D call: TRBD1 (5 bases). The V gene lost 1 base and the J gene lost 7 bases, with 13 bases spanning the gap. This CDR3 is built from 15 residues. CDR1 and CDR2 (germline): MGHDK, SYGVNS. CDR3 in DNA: TGTGCCAGCAGTGAATGGGGGAGGGGTGGTGAAAAACTGTTTTTT. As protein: CASSEWGRGGEKLFF. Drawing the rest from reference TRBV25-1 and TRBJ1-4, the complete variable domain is EADIYQTPRYLVIGTGKKITLECSQTMGHDKMYWYQQDPGMELHLIHYSYGVNSTEKGDLSSESTVSRIRTEHFPLTLESARPSHTSQYLCASSEWGRGGEKLFFGSGTQLSVL.

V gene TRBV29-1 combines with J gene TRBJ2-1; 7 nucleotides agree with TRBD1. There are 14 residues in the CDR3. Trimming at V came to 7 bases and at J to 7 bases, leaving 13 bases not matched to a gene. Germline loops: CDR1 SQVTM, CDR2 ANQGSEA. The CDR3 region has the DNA TGCAGCGCAATAGGACAGGCCCTGGGGAATGAGCAGTTCTTC. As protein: CSAIGQALGNEQFF.

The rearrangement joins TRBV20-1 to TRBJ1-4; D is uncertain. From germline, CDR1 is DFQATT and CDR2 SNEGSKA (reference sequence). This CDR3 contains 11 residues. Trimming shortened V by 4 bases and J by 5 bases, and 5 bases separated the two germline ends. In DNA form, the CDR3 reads TGCAGTGCTAAAAACAATGAAAAACTGTTTTTT. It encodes CSAKNNEKLFF.

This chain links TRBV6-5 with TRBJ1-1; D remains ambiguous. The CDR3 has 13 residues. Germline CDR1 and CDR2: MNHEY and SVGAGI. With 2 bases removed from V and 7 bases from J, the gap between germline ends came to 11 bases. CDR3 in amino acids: CASSYPSSGEAFF. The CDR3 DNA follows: TGTGCCAGCAGTTACCCCTCATCGGGTGAAGCTTTCTTT.

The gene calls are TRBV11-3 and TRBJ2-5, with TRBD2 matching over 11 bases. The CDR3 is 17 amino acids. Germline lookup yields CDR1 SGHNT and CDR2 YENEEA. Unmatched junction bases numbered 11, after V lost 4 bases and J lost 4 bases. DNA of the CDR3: TGTGCCAGCAGCTCGTTTAGCGGGAGGGCCGGTGGAGAGACCCAGTACTTC. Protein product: CASSSFSGRAGGETQYF.

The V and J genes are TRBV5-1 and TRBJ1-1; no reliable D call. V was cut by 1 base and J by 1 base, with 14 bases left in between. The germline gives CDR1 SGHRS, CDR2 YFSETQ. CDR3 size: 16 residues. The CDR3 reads CASSLIPLAENTEAFF. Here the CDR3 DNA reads TGCGCCAGCAGCTTGATCCCACTTGCAGAGAACACTGAAGCTTTCTTT.

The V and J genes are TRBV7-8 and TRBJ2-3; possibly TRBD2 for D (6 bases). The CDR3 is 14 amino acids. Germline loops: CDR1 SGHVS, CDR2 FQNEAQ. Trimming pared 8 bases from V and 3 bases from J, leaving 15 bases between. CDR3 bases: TGTGCCAGCGACCGGAGGGCCATGACAGATACGCAGTATTTT. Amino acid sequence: CASDRRAMTDTQYF.

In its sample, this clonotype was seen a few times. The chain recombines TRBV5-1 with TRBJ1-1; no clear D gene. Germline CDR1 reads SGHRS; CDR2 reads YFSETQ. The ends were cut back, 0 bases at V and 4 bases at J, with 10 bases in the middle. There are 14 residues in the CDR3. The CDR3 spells CASSLAAGSTEAFF. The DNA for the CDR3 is TGCGCCAGCAGCTTGGCCGCAGGAAGCACTGAAGCTTTCTTT.

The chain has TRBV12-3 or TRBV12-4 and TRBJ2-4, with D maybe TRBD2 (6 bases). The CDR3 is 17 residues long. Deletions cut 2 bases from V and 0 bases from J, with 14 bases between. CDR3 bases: TGTGCCAGCAGTTTAAGTCTCGGGGGACTAGCCAAAAACATTCAGTACTTC. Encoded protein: CASSLSLGGLAKNIQYF.

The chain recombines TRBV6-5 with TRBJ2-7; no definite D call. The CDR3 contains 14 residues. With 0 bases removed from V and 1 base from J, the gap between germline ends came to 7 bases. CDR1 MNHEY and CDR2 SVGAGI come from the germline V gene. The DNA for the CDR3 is TGTGCCAGCAGTTACTCGGTGGGGTCCTACGAGCAGTACGTC. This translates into CASSYSVGSYEQYV.

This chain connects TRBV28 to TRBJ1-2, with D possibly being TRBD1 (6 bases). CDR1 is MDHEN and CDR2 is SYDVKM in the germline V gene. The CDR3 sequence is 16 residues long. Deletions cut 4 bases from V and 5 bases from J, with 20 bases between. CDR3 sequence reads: CASSSPGAAMEYGYTF. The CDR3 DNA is TGTGCCAGCAGTTCTCCGGGGGCCGCCATGGAGTATGGCTACACCTTC.

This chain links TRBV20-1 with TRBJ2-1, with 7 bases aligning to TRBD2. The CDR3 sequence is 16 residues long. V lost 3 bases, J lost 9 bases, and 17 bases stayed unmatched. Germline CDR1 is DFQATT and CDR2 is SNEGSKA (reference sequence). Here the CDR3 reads CSARPAGGGDFREQFF. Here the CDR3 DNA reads TGCAGTGCTAGGCCGGCGGGCGGGGGTGACTTTCGTGAGCAGTTCTTC.

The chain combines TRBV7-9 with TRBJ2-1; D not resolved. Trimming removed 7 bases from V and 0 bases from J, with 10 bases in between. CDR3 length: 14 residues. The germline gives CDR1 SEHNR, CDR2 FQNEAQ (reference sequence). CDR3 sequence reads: CASTVQSSYNEQFF. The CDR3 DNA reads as TGTGCCAGCACCGTGCAGAGCTCCTACAATGAGCAGTTCTTC.

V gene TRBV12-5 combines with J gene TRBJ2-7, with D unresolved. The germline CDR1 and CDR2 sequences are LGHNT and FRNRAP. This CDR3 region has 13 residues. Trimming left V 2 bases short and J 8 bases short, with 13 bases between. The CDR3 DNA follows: TGTGCTAGTGGTTTGTGTCTGAAGACACAGCAGTACGTC. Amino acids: CASGLCLKTQQYV.

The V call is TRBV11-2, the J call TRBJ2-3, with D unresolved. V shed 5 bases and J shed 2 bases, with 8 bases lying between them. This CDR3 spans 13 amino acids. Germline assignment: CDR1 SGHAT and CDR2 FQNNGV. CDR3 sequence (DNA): TGTGCCAGCAGCGATTGGGACACAGATACGCAGTATTTT. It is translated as CASSDWDTDTQYF.

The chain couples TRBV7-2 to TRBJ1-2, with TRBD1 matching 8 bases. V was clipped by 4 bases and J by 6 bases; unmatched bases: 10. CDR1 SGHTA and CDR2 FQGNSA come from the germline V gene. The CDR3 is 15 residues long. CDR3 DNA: TGTGCCAGCAGCTCTAACCGCCAGGGGGCTAATGGCTACACCTTC. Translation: CASSSNRQGANGYTF.

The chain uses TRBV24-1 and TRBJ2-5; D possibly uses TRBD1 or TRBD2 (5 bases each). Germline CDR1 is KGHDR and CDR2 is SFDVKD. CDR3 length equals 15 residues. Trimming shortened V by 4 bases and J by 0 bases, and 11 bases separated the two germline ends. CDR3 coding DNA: TGTGCCACCAGTGACGTGGGACCGTACCAAGAGACCCAGTACTTC. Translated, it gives CATSDVGPYQETQYF.

CDR3 coding DNA: TGTGCCAGCGGCCGACAGGGAACCTACGAGCAGTACTTC. The encoded protein is CASGRQGTYEQYF. The chain joins TRBV6-2 or TRBV6-3 to TRBJ2-7; 7 bases align to TRBD1. Germline V lookup: CDR1 MNHEY, CDR2 SVGEGT. The V gene end was trimmed by 8 bases and the J gene end by 2 bases; junction bases not matched to a gene: 6. This CDR3 is built from 13 residues.